The entry below describes one T cell receptor (beta chain). Additional DNA sequences in this sample encode the identical CDR3. The sample originates from a study of shared clonotypes between healthy human individuals. This CDR3 has 15 residues. Germline V gives CDR1 SEHNR, CDR2 FQNEAQ (reference sequence). J gave up 4 bases and V 1 base, and 3 bases lay outside the gene matches. In the original processing: Without quality scores, immunoSEQ junctional reads could not be filtered like full-length reads. The protocol was immunoSEQ multiplex PCR, while the TCRdb copy is restricted to in-frame clones and leaves out a portion. Clone size and V and J calls were adopted from that table, with D and trimming inferred from the DNA. Of about 2,200,000 clones in the sample, 90% to 95% were seen once. In the naive CD8 group, cells lacked CD45RO and were positively selected for CCR7, so terminally differentiated effector memory CD45RA+ cells were left out.

The origin of this receptor is a man younger than 35 in good health. Some clones in this sample may be carry-over from other donors' samples. Specimen: naive CD8+ T cells from PBMCs. V is TRBV7-9 and J is TRBJ2-1; 8 bases are a match to TRBD2. CDR3 bases: TGTGCCAGCAGCTTAGGACTAGCGATTTACAATGAGCAGTTCTTC. This translates into CASSLGLAIYNEQFF. Full variable domain (outside the CDR3, taken from reference TRBV7-9 and TRBJ2-1): DTGVSQNPRHKITKRGQNVTFRCDPISEHNRLYWYRQTLGQGPEFLTYFQNEAQLEKSRLLSDRFSAERPKGSFSTLEIQRTEQGDSAMYLCASSLGLAIYNEQFFGPGTRLTVL.